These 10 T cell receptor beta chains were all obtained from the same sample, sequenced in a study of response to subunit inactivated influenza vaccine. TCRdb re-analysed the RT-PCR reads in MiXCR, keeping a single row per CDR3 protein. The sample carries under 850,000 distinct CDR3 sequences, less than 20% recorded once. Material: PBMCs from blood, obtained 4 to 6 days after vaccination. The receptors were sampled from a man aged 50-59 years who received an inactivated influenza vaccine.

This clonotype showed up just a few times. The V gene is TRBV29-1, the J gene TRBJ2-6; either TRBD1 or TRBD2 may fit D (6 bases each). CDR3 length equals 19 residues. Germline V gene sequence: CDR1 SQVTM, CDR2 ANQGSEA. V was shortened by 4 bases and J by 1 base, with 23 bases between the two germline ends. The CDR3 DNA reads TGCAGCGTTGCAGGGGTTTCTGGCGGGATAAGTTCTGGGGCCAACGTCCTGACTTTC. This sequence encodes CSVAGVSGGISSGANVLTF.

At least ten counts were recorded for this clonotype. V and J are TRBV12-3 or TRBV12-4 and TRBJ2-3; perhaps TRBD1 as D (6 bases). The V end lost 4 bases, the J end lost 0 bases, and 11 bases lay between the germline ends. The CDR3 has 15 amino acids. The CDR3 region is CASSSRTASTDTQYF. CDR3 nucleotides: TGTGCCAGCAGTTCCCGGACAGCTAGCACAGATACGCAGTATTTT.

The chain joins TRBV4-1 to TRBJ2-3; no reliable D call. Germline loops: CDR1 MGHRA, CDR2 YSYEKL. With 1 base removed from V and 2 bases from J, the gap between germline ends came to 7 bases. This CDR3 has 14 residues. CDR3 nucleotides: TGCGCCAGCAGCCAAGGGATGCCCACAGATACGCAGTATTTT. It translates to CASSQGMPTDTQYF.

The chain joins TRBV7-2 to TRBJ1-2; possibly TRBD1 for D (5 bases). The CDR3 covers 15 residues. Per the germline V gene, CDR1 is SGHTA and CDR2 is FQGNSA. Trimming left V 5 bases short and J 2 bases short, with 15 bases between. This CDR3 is CASSAPGRQNYGYTF. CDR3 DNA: TGTGCCAGCAGCGCTCCAGGGCGGCAGAACTATGGCTACACCTTC. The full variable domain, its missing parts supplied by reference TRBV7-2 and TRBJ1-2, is GAGVSQSPSNKVTEKGKDVELRCDPISGHTALYWYRQSLGQGLEFLIYFQGNSAPDKSGLPSDRFSAERTGGSVSTLTIQRTQQEDSAVYLCASSAPGRQNYGYTFGSGTRLTVV.

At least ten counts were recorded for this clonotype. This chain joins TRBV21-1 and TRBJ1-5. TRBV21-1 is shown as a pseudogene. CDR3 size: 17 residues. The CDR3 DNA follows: TGTGCCAGCAGCAAGGAGCCTCAGCTATATAGCAATCAGCCCCAGCATTTT. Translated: CASSKEPQLYSNQPQHF.

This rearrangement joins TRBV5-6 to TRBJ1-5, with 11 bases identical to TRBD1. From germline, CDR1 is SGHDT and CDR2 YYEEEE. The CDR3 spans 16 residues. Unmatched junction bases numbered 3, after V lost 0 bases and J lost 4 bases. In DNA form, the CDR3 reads TGTGCCAGCAGCTTGGCGGGACAGGGGGGGAATCAGCCCCAGCATTTT. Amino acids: CASSLAGQGGNQPQHF.

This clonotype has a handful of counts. CDR3: CASSYPSDRTYSNQPQHF. Here the CDR3 DNA reads TGTGCCAGCAGTTACCCCTCGGACAGGACTTATAGCAATCAGCCCCAGCATTTT. V usage is TRBV6-2 or TRBV6-3 and J usage is TRBJ1-5; 7 positions match TRBD1. V was clipped by 2 bases and J by 0 bases; unmatched bases: 10. Germline CDR1 is MNHEY and CDR2 is SVGEGT. The CDR3 is 18 amino acids.

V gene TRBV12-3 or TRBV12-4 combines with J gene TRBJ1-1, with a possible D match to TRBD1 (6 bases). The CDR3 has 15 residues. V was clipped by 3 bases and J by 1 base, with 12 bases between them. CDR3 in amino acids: CASSFPQGQNTEAFF. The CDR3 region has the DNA TGTGCCAGCAGTTTCCCCCAGGGACAGAACACTGAAGCTTTCTTT.

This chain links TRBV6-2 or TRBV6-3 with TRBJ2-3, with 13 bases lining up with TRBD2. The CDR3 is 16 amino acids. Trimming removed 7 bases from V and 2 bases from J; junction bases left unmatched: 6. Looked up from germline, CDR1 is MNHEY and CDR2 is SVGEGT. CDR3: CASTRGLAGNTDTQYF. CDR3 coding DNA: TGTGCCAGCACAAGGGGACTAGCGGGGAACACAGATACGCAGTATTTT.

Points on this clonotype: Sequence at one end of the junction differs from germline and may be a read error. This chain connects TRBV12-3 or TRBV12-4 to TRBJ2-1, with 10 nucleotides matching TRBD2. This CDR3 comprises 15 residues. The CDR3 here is CASSLASGRAKELFF. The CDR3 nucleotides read TGTGCCAGCAGTTTAGCCAGCGGGAGGGCCAAGGAGCTGTTCTTC.